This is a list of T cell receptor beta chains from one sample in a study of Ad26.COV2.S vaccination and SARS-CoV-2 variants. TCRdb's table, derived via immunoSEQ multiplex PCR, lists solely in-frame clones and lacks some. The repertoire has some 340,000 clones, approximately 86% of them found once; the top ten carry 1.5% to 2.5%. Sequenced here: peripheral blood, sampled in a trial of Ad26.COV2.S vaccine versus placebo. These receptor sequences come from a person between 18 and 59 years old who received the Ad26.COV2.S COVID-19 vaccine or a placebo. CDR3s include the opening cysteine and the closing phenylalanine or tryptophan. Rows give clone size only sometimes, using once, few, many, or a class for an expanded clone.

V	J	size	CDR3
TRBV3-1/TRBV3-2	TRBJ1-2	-	CASSQGRGYTF
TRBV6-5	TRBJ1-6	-	CASSTSSRGPSPLHF
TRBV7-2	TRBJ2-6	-	CASSLPRSGANVLTF
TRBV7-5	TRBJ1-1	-	CVRSLGVGGTEAFF
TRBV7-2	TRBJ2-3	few	CASSEPLAENTDTQYF
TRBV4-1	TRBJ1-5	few	CASSERKGRQPQHF
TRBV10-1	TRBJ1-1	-	CASSERFAEAFF
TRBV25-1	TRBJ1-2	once	CASSDKGGYTF
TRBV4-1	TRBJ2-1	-	CASSQAPPAQFF
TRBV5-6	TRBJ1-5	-	CASSAQGRNQPQHF
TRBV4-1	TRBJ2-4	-	CASSLTPGQGYIQYF
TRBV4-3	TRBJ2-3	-	CASSQLLAGRGTDTQYF
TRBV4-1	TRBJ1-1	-	CASSQYRGWLTFF
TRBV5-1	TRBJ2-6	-	CASSLVTGGVSGANVLTF
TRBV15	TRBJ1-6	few	CATSRGSLRPLHF
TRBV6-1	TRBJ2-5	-	CASSEFFAGGFQETQYF
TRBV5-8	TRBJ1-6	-	CASSLAVPGFNSPLHF
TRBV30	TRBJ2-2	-	CAWSGLAGVGELFF
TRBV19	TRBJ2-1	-	CASSREDSYNEQFF
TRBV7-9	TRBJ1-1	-	CASSPFRGVDTEAFF
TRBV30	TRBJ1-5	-	CAWRRGEPQHF
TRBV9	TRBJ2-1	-	CASSSLGTYNEQFF
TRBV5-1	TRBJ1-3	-	CASSLDATGTGVGNTIYF
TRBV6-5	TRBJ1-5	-	CASSSPSTGSKHF
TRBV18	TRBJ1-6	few	CASSPFREWNSPLHF
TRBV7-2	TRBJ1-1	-	CASSLDLGRYTEAFF
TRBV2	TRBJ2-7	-	CASYTRTTLTYEQYF
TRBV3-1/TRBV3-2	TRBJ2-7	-	CASSQDGVGTYEQYF
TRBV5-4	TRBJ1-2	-	CASRPDRANYGYTF
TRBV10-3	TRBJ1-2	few	CAISEAGTAGNYGYTF
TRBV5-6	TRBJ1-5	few	CASSLGQISNQPQHF
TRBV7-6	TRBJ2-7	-	CASSRGTGPYEQYF
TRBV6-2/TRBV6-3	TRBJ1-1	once	CASSLRGADTEAFF
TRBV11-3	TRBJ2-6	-	CASSLTGSSGANVLTF
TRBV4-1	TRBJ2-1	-	CASSSHPVSSYNEQFF
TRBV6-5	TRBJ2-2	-	CASSSISRNTGELFF
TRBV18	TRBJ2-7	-	CASSPPAHYEQYF
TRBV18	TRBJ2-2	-	CASSPRGQGAGELFF
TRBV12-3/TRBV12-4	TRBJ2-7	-	CASSLDGRNDF
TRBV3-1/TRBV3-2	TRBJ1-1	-	CASSQLDRGTEAFF
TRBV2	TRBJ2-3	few	CASRELSGGADTQYF
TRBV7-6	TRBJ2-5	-	CASSLGGSETQYF
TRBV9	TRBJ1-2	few	CASSVELGVGGYTF
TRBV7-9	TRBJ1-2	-	CASSLNRDNGYTF
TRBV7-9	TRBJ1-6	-	CASSLALRISNSPLHF
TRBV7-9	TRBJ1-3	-	CASSFHRDRGNTIYF
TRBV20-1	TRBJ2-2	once	CSASRSPDTGELFF
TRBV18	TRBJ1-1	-	CASSPARDREAFF
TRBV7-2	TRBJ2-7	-	CASSLGLGIRTSSYEQYF
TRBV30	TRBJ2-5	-	CAQVANQESQYF
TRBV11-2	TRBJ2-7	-	CASSLGEQYF
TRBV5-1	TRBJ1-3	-	CASSLGQSSSGNTIYF
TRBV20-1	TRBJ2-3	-	CSASDRPADTQYF
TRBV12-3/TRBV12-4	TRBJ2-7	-	CASTRGPYEQYF
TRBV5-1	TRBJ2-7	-	CASSVFGQNHPDSYEQYF
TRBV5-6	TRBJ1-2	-	CASSPGQIYGYTF
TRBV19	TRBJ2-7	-	CASSIAGGRFSLYEQYF
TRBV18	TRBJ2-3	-	CASSPNVDTQYF
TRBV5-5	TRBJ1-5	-	CASSLEGGRNQPQHF